The rows below give T cell receptor beta chains drawn from one sample of a study of breast tumors, draining lymph nodes, adjacent tissues. TCRdb redid the calling of the multiplex PCR reads with MiXCR, one entry per CDR3 protein. The sample lists approximately 150,000 distinct CDR3 sequences, 30% to 40% occurring once. The sample comprised axillary lymph node tissue. The receptors shown here come from a female donor with breast cancer. Some clones in this sample may be carry-over from other donors' samples. CDR3s include the opening cysteine and the closing phenylalanine or tryptophan. Fields, in order: V gene, D gene, clone size, J gene, CDR3 protein, CDR3 DNA. D genes are given only for firm matches. The size entry is marked missing in some rows and otherwise reads once, few, many or a size class.

>TRBV20-1|.|.|TRBJ1-6
CSARKWGRNSPLHF
TGCAGTGCTAGAAAGTGGGGGCGTAATTCACCCCTCCACTTT
>TRBV7-6|TRBD2|many|TRBJ2-1
CASSRTRPGYKVDEQFF
TGTGCCAGCAGCCGGACTAGGCCGGGATATAAGGTTGATGAGCAGTTCTTC
>TRBV10-1|.|many|TRBJ2-5
CASSEDYETQYF
TGCGCCAGCAGTGAGGACTACGAGACCCAGTACTTC
>TRBV11-3|.|.|TRBJ2-2
CASSPGAGTTGELFF
TGTGCCAGCAGCCCCGGGGCAGGGACCACCGGGGAGCTGTTTTTT
>TRBV27|.|many|TRBJ1-4
CASREGNEKLFF
TGTGCCAGTAGGGAAGGAAATGAAAAACTGTTTTTT
>TRBV10-3|TRBD1|.|TRBJ1-3
CAISEWSGTGSGNTIYF
TGTGCCATCAGTGAATGGTCCGGGACAGGGTCTGGAAACACCATATATTTT
>TRBV7-9|TRBD1|.|TRBJ2-7
CASSPNSGTGITYQQYF
TGTGCCAGCAGCCCAAACTCCGGGACAGGGATTACCTACCAGCAGTACTTC
>TRBV25-1|.|many|TRBJ2-1
CASSARDGDNEQFF
TGTGCCAGCAGTGCCCGGGACGGAGACAATGAGCAGTTCTTC
>TRBV5-1|TRBD1|many|TRBJ1-4
CASSFLGQGLEKLFF
TGCGCCAGCAGCTTCTTAGGACAGGGGCTTGAAAAACTGTTTTTT
>TRBV6-1|.|many|TRBJ2-1
CASSEEGGATYNEQFF
TGTGCCAGCAGTGAAGAGGGCGGGGCGACCTACAATGAGCAGTTCTTC
>TRBV6-5|TRBD1|many|TRBJ1-2
CASSHSDREVYGYTF
TGTGCCAGCAGTCACTCGGACAGGGAGGTCTATGGCTACACCTTC
>TRBV29-1|.|many|TRBJ2-2
CSVVFTGELFF
TGCAGCGTTGTGTTCACCGGGGAGCTGTTTTTT
>TRBV19|TRBD2|many|TRBJ2-1
CASSITHEGSGSGNEQFF
TGTGCCAGTAGTATTACCCATGAGGGTAGCGGGAGTGGAAATGAGCAGTTCTTC
>TRBV20-1|.|once|TRBJ1-5
CSASGGSRGQPQHF
TGTAGTGCTAGCGGTGGCAGTCGGGGACAGCCCCAGCATTTT
>TRBV6-4|.|many|TRBJ2-2
CASAVEAGTGELFF
TGTGCCAGCGCGGTGGAGGCCGGCACCGGGGAGCTGTTTTTT
>TRBV5-1|TRBD2|once|TRBJ2-1
CASSSSSGGVSYNEQFF
TGCGCCAGCAGCTCCTCTAGCGGGGGCGTCTCCTACAATGAGCAGTTCTTC
>TRBV20-1|TRBD2|many|TRBJ2-1
CSARGLAGDNEQFF
TGCAGTGCTAGGGGACTAGCGGGGGACAATGAGCAGTTCTTC
>TRBV15|.|many|TRBJ2-1
CATSRGDQQHNEQFF
TGTGCCACCAGCAGGGGGGACCAGCAGCACAATGAGCAGTTCTTC
>TRBV6-5|TRBD1|many|TRBJ1-2
CASSYRYGDRADYGYTF
TGTGCCAGCAGTTACCGCTACGGGGACAGGGCGGACTATGGCTACACCTTC
>TRBV9|TRBD2|.|TRBJ2-1
CASSSGGGRVNEQFF
TGTGCCAGCAGTAGCGGGGGGGGTAGGGTAAATGAGCAGTTCTTC
>TRBV6-2/TRBV6-3|.|many|TRBJ1-2
CASSYGGYFTF
TGTGCCAGCAGTTACGGAGGGTATTTTACCTTC
>TRBV20-1|.|.|TRBJ1-1
CSARDRPEKNTEAFF
TGCAGTGCTAGAGACCGACCCGAGAAGAACACTGAAGCTTTCTTT
>TRBV6-6|TRBD1|few|TRBJ1-5
CASSHSAGTGSNQPQHF
TGTGCCAGCAGTCACTCGGCCGGGACAGGGAGTAACCAGCCCCAGCATTTT
>TRBV9|.|many|TRBJ1-2
CASSVDGGGYTF
TGTGCCAGCAGCGTAGACGGGGGGGGCTACACCTTC
>TRBV6-1|.|.|TRBJ2-6
CASSEDRANVLTF
TGTGCCAGCAGTGAAGACAGGGCCAACGTCCTGACTTTC